This TCR beta chain was captured in a study of blood T cell repertoires in COVID-19. Germline lookup yields CDR1 MDHEN and CDR2 SYDVKM. The CDR3 totals 15 residues. V lost 4 bases to trimming and J lost 3 bases; unmatched junction nucleotides: 8. This clone was seen just once. Generated by immunoSEQ multiplex PCR, the TCRdb table keeps only in-frame clones and is missing some. The sample lists 130,000 or so clones, just under 80% seen once, with roughly 25% in the top ten. This clonotype originated in a human donor in a cohort sampled during active COVID-19. The source material was peripheral blood. The chain is built from TRBV28 and TRBJ2-7; 8 bases align to TRBD1. CDR3 loop: CASSSYRTGSYEQYF. The DNA for the CDR3 is TGTGCCAGCAGTTCTTACCGGACAGGGAGCTACGAGCAGTACTTC.